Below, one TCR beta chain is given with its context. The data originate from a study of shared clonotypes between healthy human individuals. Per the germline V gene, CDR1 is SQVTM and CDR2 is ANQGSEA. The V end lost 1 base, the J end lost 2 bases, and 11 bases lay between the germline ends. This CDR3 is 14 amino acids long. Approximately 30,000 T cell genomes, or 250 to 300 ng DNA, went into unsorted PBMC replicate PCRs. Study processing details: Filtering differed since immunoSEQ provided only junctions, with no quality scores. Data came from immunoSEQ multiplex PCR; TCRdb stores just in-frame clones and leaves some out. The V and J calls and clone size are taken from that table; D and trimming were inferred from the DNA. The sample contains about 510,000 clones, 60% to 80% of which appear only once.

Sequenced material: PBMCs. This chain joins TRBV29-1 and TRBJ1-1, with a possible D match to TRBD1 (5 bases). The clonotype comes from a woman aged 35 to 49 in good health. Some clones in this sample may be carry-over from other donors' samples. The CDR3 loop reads CSVEVRGGNTEAFF. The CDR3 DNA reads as TGCAGCGTTGAAGTCCGTGGGGGAAACACTGAAGCTTTCTTT.